The following is a T cell receptor beta chain sequence with its context. What it binds is not known. The sample is drawn from a study of shared clonotypes between healthy human individuals. Profiling relied on immunoSEQ multiplex PCR, and the TCRdb table lists in-frame clones only, not all of them. The sample has some 1,100,000 clones, more than 75% seen once; the top ten hold approximately 0.52%. Trimming stripped 1 base from V and 0 bases from J, with 8 bases between. The CDR3 runs to 16 residues. Germline V gene data show CDR1 as SGHRS and CDR2 as YFSETQ. Study-wide results and limits: Against clonotypes common to all four donors, non-shared ones had lower generation probabilities. The sampled material consisted only of blood, and tissue repertoires are likely to differ.

Sequencing used memory CD4+ T cells from PBMCs. Subset given: CD45RA-negative fraction. This clonotype was obtained from a man aged 18 to 30 in good health. Some clones in this sample may be carry-over from other donors' samples. The chain employs TRBV5-1 and TRBJ2-6, with D possibly being TRBD1 (5 bases). In DNA, the CDR3 is TGCGCCAGCAGCTTGACAGGCGCCTCTGGGGCCAACGTCCTGACTTTC. It yields the protein CASSLTGASGANVLTF.